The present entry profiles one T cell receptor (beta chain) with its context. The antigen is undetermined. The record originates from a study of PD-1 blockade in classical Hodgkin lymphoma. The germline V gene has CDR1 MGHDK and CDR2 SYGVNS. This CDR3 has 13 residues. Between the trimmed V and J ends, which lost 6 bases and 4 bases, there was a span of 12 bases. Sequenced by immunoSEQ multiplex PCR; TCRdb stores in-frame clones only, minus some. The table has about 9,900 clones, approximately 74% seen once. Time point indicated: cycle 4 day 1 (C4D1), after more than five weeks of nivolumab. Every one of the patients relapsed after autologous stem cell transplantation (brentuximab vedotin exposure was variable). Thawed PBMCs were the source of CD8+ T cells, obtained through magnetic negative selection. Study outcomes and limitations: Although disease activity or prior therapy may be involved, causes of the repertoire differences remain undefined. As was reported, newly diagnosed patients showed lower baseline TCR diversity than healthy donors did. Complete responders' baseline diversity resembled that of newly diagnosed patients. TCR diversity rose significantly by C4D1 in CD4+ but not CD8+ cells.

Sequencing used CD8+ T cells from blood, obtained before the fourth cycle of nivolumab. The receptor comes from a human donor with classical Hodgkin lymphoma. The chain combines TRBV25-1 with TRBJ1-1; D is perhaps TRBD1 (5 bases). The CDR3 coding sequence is TGTGCCAGCAGCCCGGGGCTCGTCACTGAAGCTTTCTTT. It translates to CASSPGLVTEAFF. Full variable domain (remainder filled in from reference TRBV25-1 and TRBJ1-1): EADIYQTPRYLVIGTGKKITLECSQTMGHDKMYWYQQDPGMELHLIHYSYGVNSTEKGDLSSESTVSRIRTEHFPLTLESARPSHTSQYLCASSPGLVTEAFFGQGTRLTVV.